This T cell receptor (beta chain) originates from a study of Ad26.COV2.S vaccination and SARS-CoV-2 variants. For the study at large: The donor participated in the COV1001 trial, in its Ad26.COV2.S arm.

The CDR3 runs 14 residues. With V trimmed by 5 bases and J by 3 bases, 3 bases remained unmatched. Germline V gene sequence: CDR1 MNHNY, CDR2 SVGAGI (reference sequence). As regards this clone: Its specificity is unknown. This may stem from a read error, because a much larger clone lies one nucleotide away.

Specified treatment: around 19 received Ad26.COV2.S at low or high dose, single or two shots; about 5 received placebo; per-sample allocation not given. Sampling happened 63 days after the first vaccine or placebo injection. This person who donated was an adult of 18-55 years in Boston. Overall study results and limits: Spike-specific CD8+ and CD4+ T cell responses reportedly showed substantial breadth after vaccination.

Sequencing used immunoSEQ multiplex PCR; TCRdb keeps in-frame clones, though not all of them. The profile shows about 400,000 clones, more than 75% of them singletons. This TCR came from a person aged 18-60 years who received the Ad26.COV2.S COVID-19 vaccine or a placebo. V and J are TRBV6-6 and TRBJ2-7, with 11 bases identical to TRBD1. Sample: peripheral blood, taken in a trial of Ad26.COV2.S vaccine versus placebo. CDR3 sequence (DNA): TGTGCCAGCAGTCTCGGGACAGGGGGCTACGAGCAGTACTTC. Its translation: CASSLGTGGYEQYF.